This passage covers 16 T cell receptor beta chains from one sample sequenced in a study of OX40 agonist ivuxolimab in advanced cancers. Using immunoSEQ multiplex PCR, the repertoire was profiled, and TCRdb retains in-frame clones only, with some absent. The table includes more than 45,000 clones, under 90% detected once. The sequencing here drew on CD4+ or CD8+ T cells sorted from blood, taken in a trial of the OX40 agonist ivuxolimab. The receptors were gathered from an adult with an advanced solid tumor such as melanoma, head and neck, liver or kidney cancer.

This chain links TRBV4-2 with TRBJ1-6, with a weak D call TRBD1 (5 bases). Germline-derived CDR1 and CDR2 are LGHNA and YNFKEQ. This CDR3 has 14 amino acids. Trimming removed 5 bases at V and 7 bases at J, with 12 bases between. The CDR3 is CASSLDRKNSPLHF. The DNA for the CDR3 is TGTGCCAGCAGCTTAGACAGAAAAAATTCACCCCTCCACTTT.

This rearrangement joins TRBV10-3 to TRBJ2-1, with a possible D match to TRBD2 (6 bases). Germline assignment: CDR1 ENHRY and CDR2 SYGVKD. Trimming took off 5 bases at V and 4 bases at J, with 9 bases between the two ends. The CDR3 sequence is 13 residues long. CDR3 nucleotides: TGTGCCATCAGTCCGGGGGATTACAATGAGCAGTTCTTC. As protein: CAISPGDYNEQFF.

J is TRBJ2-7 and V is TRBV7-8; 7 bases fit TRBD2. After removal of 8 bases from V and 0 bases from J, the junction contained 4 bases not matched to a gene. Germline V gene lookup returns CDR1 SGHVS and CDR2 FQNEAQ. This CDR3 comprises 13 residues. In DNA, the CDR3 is TGTGCCAGCGCTCGCGGGGGCTCCTACGAGCAGTACTTC. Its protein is CASARGGSYEQYF.

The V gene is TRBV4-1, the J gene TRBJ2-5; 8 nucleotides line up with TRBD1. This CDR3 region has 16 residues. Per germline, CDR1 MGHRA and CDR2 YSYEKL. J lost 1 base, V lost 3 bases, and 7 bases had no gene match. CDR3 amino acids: CASSQTGDVGQETQYF. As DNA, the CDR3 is TGCGCCAGCAGCCAGACAGGGGACGTCGGCCAAGAGACCCAGTACTTC.

CDR3 sequence reads: CASSDERRHNTEAFF. The CDR3 bases are TGTGCCAGCAGTGACGAACGCAGGCACAACACTGAAGCTTTCTTT. The chain combines TRBV6-1 with TRBJ1-1; D is unresolved. The CDR3 has 15 amino acids. The V end lost 3 bases, the J end lost 2 bases, and 13 bases lay between the germline ends. Germline V gene sequence: CDR1 MNHNS, CDR2 SASEGT.

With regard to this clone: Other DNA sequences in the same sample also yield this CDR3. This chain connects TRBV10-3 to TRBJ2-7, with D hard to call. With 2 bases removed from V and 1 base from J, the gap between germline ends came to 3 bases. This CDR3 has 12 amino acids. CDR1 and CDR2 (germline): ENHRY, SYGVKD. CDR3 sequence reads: CAISEHSYEQYF. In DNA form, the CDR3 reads TGTGCCATCAGTGAGCATTCCTACGAGCAGTACTTC.

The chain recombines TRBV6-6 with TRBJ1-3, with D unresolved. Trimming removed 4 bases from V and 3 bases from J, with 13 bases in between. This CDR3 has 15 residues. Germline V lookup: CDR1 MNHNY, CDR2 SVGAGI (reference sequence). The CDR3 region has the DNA TGTGCCAGCAGTTCACATCGGACTGATGGAAACACCATATATTTT. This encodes CASSSHRTDGNTIYF.

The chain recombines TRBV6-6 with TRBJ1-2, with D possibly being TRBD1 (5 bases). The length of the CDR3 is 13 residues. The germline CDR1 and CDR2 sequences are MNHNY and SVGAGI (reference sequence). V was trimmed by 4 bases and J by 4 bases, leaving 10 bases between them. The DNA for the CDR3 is TGTGCCAGCAGTTTTGAGGGGATCTATGGCTACACCTTC. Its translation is CASSFEGIYGYTF.

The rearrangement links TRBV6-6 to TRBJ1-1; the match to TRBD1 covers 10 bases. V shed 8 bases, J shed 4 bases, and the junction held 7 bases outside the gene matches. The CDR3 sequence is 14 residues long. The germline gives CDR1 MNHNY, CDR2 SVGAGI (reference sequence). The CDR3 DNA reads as TGTGCCAGCGAAGCCAGGACAGGGGGCACTGAAGCTTTCTTT. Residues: CASEARTGGTEAFF.

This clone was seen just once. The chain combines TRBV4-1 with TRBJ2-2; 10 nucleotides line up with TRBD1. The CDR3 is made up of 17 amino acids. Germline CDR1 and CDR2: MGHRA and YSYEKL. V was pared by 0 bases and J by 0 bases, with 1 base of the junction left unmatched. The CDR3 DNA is TGCGCCAGCAGCCAAGAGGGGACAGGGGCGAACACCGGGGAGCTGTTTTTT. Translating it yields CASSQEGTGANTGELFF.

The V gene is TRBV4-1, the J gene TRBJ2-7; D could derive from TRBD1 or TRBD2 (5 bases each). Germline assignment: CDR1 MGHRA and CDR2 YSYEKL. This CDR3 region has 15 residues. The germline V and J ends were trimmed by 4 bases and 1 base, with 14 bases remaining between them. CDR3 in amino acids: CASSRRDGLSYEQYF. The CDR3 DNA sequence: TGCGCCAGCAGCCGCCGGGACGGCCTATCCTACGAGCAGTACTTC.

The DNA of the CDR3 is TGTGCCAGCAGCGGGGGGGTAACAGATACGCAGTATTTT. Translation: CASSGGVTDTQYF. The rearrangement links TRBV7-9 to TRBJ2-3; 7 bases line up with TRBD2. This CDR3 comprises 13 residues. CDR1 and CDR2 from the germline V gene are SEHNR and FQNEAQ (reference sequence). The ends lost 5 bases at V and 3 bases at J; junction bases unmatched: 2.

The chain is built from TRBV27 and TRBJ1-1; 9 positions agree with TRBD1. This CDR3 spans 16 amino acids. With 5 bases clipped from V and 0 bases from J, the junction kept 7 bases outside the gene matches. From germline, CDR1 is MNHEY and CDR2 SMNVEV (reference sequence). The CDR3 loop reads CASSLGQGRMNTEAFF. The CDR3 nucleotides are TGTGCCAGCAGTCTGGGACAGGGAAGAATGAACACTGAAGCTTTCTTT.

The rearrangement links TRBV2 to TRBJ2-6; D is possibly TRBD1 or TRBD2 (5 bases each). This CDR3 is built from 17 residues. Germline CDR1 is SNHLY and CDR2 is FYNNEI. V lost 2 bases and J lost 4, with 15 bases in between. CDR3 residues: CASSESRAGSGANVLTF. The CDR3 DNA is TGTGCCAGCAGTGAAAGCAGGGCGGGTTCGGGGGCCAACGTCCTGACTTTC.

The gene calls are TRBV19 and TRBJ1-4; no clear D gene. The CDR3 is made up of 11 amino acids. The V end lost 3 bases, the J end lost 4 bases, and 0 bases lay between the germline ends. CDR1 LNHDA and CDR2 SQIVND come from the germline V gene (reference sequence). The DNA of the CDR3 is TGTGCCAGTAGTATTAATGAAAAACTGTTTTTT. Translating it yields CASSINEKLFF.

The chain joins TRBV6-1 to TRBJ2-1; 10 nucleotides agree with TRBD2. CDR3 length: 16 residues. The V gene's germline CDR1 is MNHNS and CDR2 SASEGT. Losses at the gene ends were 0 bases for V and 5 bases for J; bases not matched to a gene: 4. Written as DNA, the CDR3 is TGTGCCAGCAGTGAAGCGTCTAGCGGGAGAAACAATGAGCAGTTCTTC. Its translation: CASSEASSGRNNEQFF.